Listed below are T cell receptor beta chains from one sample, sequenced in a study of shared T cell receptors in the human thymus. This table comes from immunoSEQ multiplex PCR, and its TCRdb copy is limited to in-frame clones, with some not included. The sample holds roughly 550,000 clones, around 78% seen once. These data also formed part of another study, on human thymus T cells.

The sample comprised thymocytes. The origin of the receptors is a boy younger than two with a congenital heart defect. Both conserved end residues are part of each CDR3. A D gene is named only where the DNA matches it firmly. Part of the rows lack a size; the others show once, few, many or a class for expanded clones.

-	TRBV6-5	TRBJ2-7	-	TGTGCCAGCAGTCTAGAGCTAGACTCCTACGAGCAGTACTTC	CASSLELDSYEQYF
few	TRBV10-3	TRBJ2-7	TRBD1	TGTGCCATCAGGCCGGGACAGAAAAGTTACGAGCAGTACTTC	CAIRPGQKSYEQYF
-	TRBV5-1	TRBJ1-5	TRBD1	TGCGCCAGCAGCTTGAAGCCGGGACAGGGCCCAGGGGCTCAGCCCCAGCATTTT	CASSLKPGQGPGAQPQHF
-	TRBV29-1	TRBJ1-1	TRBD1	TGCAGCGTCCCTGGACAGGGGTGGATGAACACTGAAGCTTTCTTT	CSVPGQGWMNTEAFF
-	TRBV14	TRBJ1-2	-	TGTGCCAGCAGCCAATTCAGGGATTCTAACTATGGCTACACCTTC	CASSQFRDSNYGYTF
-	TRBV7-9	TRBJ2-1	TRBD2	TGTGCCAGCAAACTAGCGGGAGGGCTATCGCCGGATGAGCAGTTCTTC	CASKLAGGLSPDEQFF
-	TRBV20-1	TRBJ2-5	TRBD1	TGCAGTCCACAGGGGCAAGAGACCCAGTACTTC	CSPQGQETQYF
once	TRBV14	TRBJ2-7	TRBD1	TGTGCCAGCAGCCAACGTAAGGCGGGACAGGGGACCTACGAGCAGTACTTC	CASSQRKAGQGTYEQYF
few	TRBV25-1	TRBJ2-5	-	TGTGCCAGCAGTTCAACTACCGGGACAAAGTACCAAGAGACCCAGTACTTC	CASSSTTGTKYQETQYF
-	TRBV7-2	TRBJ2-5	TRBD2	TGTGCCAGCAGCTCCCCCCCGACTAGCGGGAGGGATGAGACCCAGTACTTC	CASSSPPTSGRDETQYF
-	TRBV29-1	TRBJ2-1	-	TGCAGCGTTGTCCCTCTGGGACACCAGCAGTTCTTC	CSVVPLGHQQFF
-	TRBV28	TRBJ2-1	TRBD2	TGTGCCAGCAGTTTAAGAGGGCGGGAGGTAGAAAATGAGCAGTTCTTC	CASSLRGREVENEQFF
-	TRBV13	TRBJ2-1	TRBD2	TGTGCCAGCAGCCCGGGACTAGCGGGGGACCATGAGCAGTTCTTC	CASSPGLAGDHEQFF
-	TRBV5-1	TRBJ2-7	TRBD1	TGCGCCAGCAGCAGCGGACAGGGGTGGTACGAGCAGTACTTC	CASSSGQGWYEQYF
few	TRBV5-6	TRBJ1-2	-	TGTGCCAGCAGCTCAGGAATCAGGTGGTATGGCTACACCTTC	CASSSGIRWYGYTF
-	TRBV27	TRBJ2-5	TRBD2	TGTGCCAGCAGTTCTCTGACTAGCGGGGGTGAGACCCAGTACTTC	CASSSLTSGGETQYF
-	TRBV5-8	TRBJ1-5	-	TGTGCCAGCAGCTCCGACAGCCTCAATCAGCCCCAGCATTTT	CASSSDSLNQPQHF
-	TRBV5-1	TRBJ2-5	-	TGCGCCAGCAGAAGGGCACAGGCAGCACAAGAGACCCAGTACTTC	CASRRAQAAQETQYF
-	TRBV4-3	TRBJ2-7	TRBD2	TGCGCCAGCAGCCAAGAAGCGGCTAGCGGAACCTACGAGCAGTACTTC	CASSQEAASGTYEQYF
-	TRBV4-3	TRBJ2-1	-	TGCGCCAGCAGCCAAGAGCCCCCTAGCGTGAATGACAATGAGCAGTTCTTC	CASSQEPPSVNDNEQFF
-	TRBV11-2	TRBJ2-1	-	TGTGCCAGCAGCCCCCCGGACAGCGAGGGCAATGAGCAGTTCTTC	CASSPPDSEGNEQFF
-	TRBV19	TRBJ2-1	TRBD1	TGTGCCAGTAGCACGAATCGCCCCGAGGGGGCGGGCCCCTACAATGAGCAGTTCTTC	CASSTNRPEGAGPYNEQFF
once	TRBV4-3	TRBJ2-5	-	TGCGCCAGCAGCCAAGCGGTAACGGGAGACTTCCCGACCCAGTACTTC	CASSQAVTGDFPTQYF
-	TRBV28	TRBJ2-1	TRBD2	TGTGCCAGCAGTCCCATGGGACTAGCGGGAGGAGGTGAGCAGTTCTTC	CASSPMGLAGGGEQFF
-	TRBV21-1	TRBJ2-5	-	TGTGCCAGCAGCAAAGAGGGGGATAAGTTGGAGACCCAGTACTTC	CASSKEGDKLETQYF
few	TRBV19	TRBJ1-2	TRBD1	TGTGCCAGTGCTCTGCCGGGACAGGACCCCTATGGCTACACCTTC	CASALPGQDPYGYTF
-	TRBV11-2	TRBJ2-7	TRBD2	TGTGCCAGCAGCTTAGAACGGGGGGGCGGGAGAGCCTACGAGCAGTACTTC	CASSLERGGGRAYEQYF
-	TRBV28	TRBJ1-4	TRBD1	TGTGCCAGCAGTCCCGGACAGGGACTTCGGAAACTGTTTTTT	CASSPGQGLRKLFF
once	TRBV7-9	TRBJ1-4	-	TGTGCCAGCTCCAGACAGCCAACTAATGAAAAACTGTTTTTT	CASSRQPTNEKLFF
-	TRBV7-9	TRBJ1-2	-	TGTGCCAGCAGCTTAAGTAGAGGGCCCTATGGCTACACCTTC	CASSLSRGPYGYTF
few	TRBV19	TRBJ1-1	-	TGTGCCAGTAGTGCCCGTACGAGGGTGAACACTGAAGCTTTCTTT	CASSARTRVNTEAFF
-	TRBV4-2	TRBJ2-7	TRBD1	TGTGCCAGCAGCCAAGAAGTGAGACAGGGGATATACGAGCAGTACTTC	CASSQEVRQGIYEQYF
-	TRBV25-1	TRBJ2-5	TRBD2	TGTGCCAGCAGTGGGCTAGCGGGGTCGATGGACTTC	CASSGLAGSMDF
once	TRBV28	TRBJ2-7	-	TGTGCCAGCAGCCTCGGCAGGGCTCTTTCCTACGAGCAGTACTTC	CASSLGRALSYEQYF
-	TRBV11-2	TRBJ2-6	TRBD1	TGTGCCAGCAGCCACGCCGGGACAGGGTTGACTGGGGCCAACGTCCTGACTTTC	CASSHAGTGLTGANVLTF
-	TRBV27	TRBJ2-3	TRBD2	TGTGCCAGCTATTCCAAGGTAGCGGGAGGGCTCCCAGATACGCAGTATTTT	CASYSKVAGGLPDTQYF
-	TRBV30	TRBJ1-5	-	TGTGCCTGGAGCGGGCGGGGGGACCAGCCCCAGCATTTT	CAWSGRGDQPQHF
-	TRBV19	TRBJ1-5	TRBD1	TGTGCCAGTAGTATAGACCGGGACAGGGGGAATCAGCCCCAGCATTTT	CASSIDRDRGNQPQHF
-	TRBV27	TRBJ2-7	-	TGTGCCAGCAGTGTATCCGGGACTTCCTACGAGCAGTACTTC	CASSVSGTSYEQYF
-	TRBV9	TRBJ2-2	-	TGTGCCAGCAGCGTAGATCGTGCCGGGGAGCTGTTTTTT	CASSVDRAGELFF
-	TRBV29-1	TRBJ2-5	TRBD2	TGCAGCGTTGAAACAGGGACTAGCGGGGACCAAGAGACCCAGTACTTC	CSVETGTSGDQETQYF
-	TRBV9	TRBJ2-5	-	TGTGCCAGCAGCGTAGGACAGGAGCAAGAGACCCAGTACTTC	CASSVGQEQETQYF
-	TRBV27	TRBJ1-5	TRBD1	TGTGCCAGCAGTTTATGGGGGACAGGGGAATTTTGGACTCAGCCCCAGCATTTT	CASSLWGTGEFWTQPQHF
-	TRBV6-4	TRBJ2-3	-	TGTGCCAGCAGCACAGCTAACACGCAGTATTTT	CASSTANTQYF
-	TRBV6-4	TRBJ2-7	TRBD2	TGTGCCAGCAGTGACAGGCCGGGAGGTCCCTACGAGCAGTACTTC	CASSDRPGGPYEQYF